The rows below give T cell receptor beta chains drawn from one sample of a study of T cells in Graves' hyperthyroidism and ophthalmopathy. TCRdb passed the multiplex PCR reads through MiXCR, listing each CDR3 protein once. This table holds some 550,000 distinct CDR3 sequences, about 16% found once. Sequenced material: blood. The source of these receptors is a woman aged 40 to 55 with Graves' ophthalmopathy. Each CDR3 is given with its conserved first and last residue. A D gene is named only where the DNA matches it firmly. Expanded clones are given a class, and other clones once, few, many or no size at all.

NA	TRBV7-2	TRBJ2-1	NA	TGTGCCAGCAGCTTAGATCTAGGGGGGTCGGGTAAGCAGTTCTTC	CASSLDLGGSGKQFF
TRBD2	TRBV28	TRBJ2-3	many	TGTGCCAGCAGTTTTCTAGCGGGAGTTACAGATACGCAGTATTTT	CASSFLAGVTDTQYF
TRBD1	TRBV6-2/TRBV6-3	TRBJ2-2	NA	TGTGCCAGCAGTCCGACAGGGGTCAACTCTCGGAACACCGGGGAGCTGTTTTTT	CASSPTGVNSRNTGELFF
TRBD1	TRBV18	TRBJ1-1	many	TGTGCCAGCTCAGTTGACAGGGACACTGAAGCTTTCTTT	CASSVDRDTEAFF
TRBD2	TRBV3-1	TRBJ2-5	many	TGTGCCAGCAGCCAAGAGGGTAGCGGGAGCCCAGAGACCCAGTACTTC	CASSQEGSGSPETQYF
TRBD1	TRBV5-1	TRBJ2-7	many	TGCGCCAGCAGCGCGGACAGGGCTGAGCAGTACTTC	CASSADRAEQYF
NA	TRBV20-1	TRBJ1-3	few	TGCAGTGCTGTGGGGACCATCTCTGGAAACACCATATATTTT	CSAVGTISGNTIYF
NA	TRBV7-3	TRBJ2-1	few	TGTGCCAGCAGCTTAGGGCAGGCGAACAATGAGCAGTTCTTC	CASSLGQANNEQFF
TRBD1	TRBV3-1	TRBJ1-5	many	TGTGCCAGCAGCCTTAACCAGGGGGACCAGCCCCAGCATTTT	CASSLNQGDQPQHF
NA	TRBV28	TRBJ2-5	few	TGTGCCAGCGGGAACAGGGCTCCGTACCAAGAGACCCAGTACTTC	CASGNRAPYQETQYF
TRBD2	TRBV12-3/TRBV12-4	TRBJ2-3	many	TGTGCCAGCAGCTTACTAGCGGTTGGCACAGATACGCAGTATTTT	CASSLLAVGTDTQYF
NA	TRBV4-1	TRBJ2-7	few	TGCGCCAGCAGCCAAGAGCCGAGTTTCCGCGGTTCCCCCTACGAGCAGTACTTC	CASSQEPSFRGSPYEQYF